Listed here are 29 T cell receptor beta chains from one sample, sequenced in a study of blood T cells in healthy people across ages. Through a sample-barcoded 5' primer and a J-beta primer mix, a second PCR was run for roughly 6 to 12 cycles. TCRdb re-called the 5' RACE reads through MiXCR, storing one row per CDR3 protein. This table holds approximately 770,000 distinct CDR3 sequences, over 45% found once. The sequenced sample consisted of blood. The receptors were sampled from a man aged 30 to 45 in good health.

The J gene is TRBJ1-1, the V gene TRBV9; perhaps TRBD1 as D (6 bases). From germline, CDR1 is SGDLS and CDR2 YYNGEE. The V and J ends lost 2 bases and 4 bases respectively, with 15 bases between them. The CDR3 runs to 15 residues. The CDR3 loop reads CASSVPQGMGTEAFF. CDR3 DNA: TGTGCCAGCAGCGTCCCCCAGGGGATGGGCACTGAAGCTTTCTTT. The variable domain in full, completed from reference TRBV9 and TRBJ1-1, reads DSGVTQTPKHLITATGQRVTLRCSPRSGDLSVYWYQQSLDQGLQFLIQYYNGEERAKGNILERFSAQQFPDLHSELNLSSLELGDSALYFCASSVPQGMGTEAFFGQGTRLTVV.

The chain employs TRBV25-1 and TRBJ2-7; D not resolved. Germline values: CDR1 MGHDK, CDR2 SYGVNS. The CDR3 extends over 13 amino acids. V lost 0 bases and J 6 bases, leaving 9 bases between the germline ends. The CDR3, as DNA: TGTGCCAGCAGTGAATATGGGGTTACCGAGCAGTACTTC. Its translation is CASSEYGVTEQYF.

The rearrangement joins TRBV11-2 to TRBJ2-7; D call uncertain. Germline CDR1 reads SGHAT; CDR2 reads FQNNGV. CDR3 length equals 12 residues. Trimming removed 2 bases from V and 2 bases from J, with 4 bases in between. The CDR3 loop reads CASSLYTYEQYF. The DNA of the CDR3 is TGTGCCAGCAGCTTATACACCTACGAGCAGTACTTC.

This sequence joins TRBV20-1 and TRBJ2-1; 7 bases agree with TRBD2. Germline V lookup: CDR1 DFQATT, CDR2 SNEGSKA (reference sequence). CDR3 length: 14 residues. The V gene end was trimmed by 3 bases and the J gene end by 6 bases; junction bases not matched to a gene: 8. The CDR3 nucleotides are TGCAGTGCTAGTGGGCGGACTAGAGCCAATGAGCAGTTCTTC. Its translation is CSASGRTRANEQFF.

The chain recombines TRBV27 with TRBJ2-1; TRBD2 might be the D (6 bases). The CDR3 loop spans 17 amino acids. Germline loops: CDR1 MNHEY, CDR2 SMNVEV (reference sequence). V was pared by 7 bases and J by 0 bases, with 19 bases between. CDR3 coding DNA: TGTGCCAGCACCTCGTTCGGGGGAGGTCTCTCCTACAATGAGCAGTTCTTC. It encodes CASTSFGGGLSYNEQFF.

V gene TRBV25-1 combines with J gene TRBJ2-1; TRBD2 aligns across 8 bases. V trimming: 3 bases; J trimming: 4 bases; junction bases outside the gene matches: 5. This CDR3 spans 15 amino acids. Germline lookup yields CDR1 MGHDK and CDR2 SYGVNS. CDR3: CASSEASGGYNEQFF. The CDR3 region has the DNA TGTGCCAGCAGTGAGGCCAGCGGGGGATACAATGAGCAGTTCTTC.

This clonotype was recorded a few times. The rearrangement uses TRBV2 and TRBJ2-5; TRBD2 aligns across 7 bases. With V trimmed by 6 bases and J by 4 bases, 14 bases remained unmatched. The CDR3 has 16 amino acids. Germline lookup yields CDR1 SNHLY and CDR2 FYNNEI. The CDR3 reads CASRAPSGAGRETQYF. The CDR3 coding sequence is TGTGCCAGCAGGGCTCCCTCCGGAGCGGGGAGAGAGACCCAGTACTTC.

Only one count was recorded for this clonotype. The V and J genes are TRBV7-9 and TRBJ2-5, with unresolved D. The V and J ends lost 2 bases and 11 bases respectively, with 12 bases between them. CDR1 and CDR2 from the germline V gene are SEHNR and FQNEAQ (reference sequence). This CDR3 region has 12 residues. The CDR3 DNA follows: TGTGCCAGCAGCTTATGGACCTCTGAGCAGTACTTC. Translation gives CASSLWTSEQYF.

CDR3 in DNA: TGTGCCAGCAGTTTATTGGCGGGAGAAGGGATAACTGAGCAGTACTTC. Translation: CASSLLAGEGITEQYF. J is TRBJ2-5 and V is TRBV27, with TRBD2 matching over 7 bases. Germline trimming cut 1 base from V and 11 bases from J; bases unmatched to any gene: 16. This CDR3 comprises 16 residues. Germline V gene sequence: CDR1 MNHEY, CDR2 SMNVEV (reference sequence).

This clonotype was seen a handful of times. V gene TRBV25-1 combines with J gene TRBJ2-1; 14 nucleotides line up with TRBD2. The V gene's germline CDR1 is MGHDK and CDR2 SYGVNS. The CDR3 has 16 residues. The J segment lost 10 bases and the V segment lost 3 bases, leaving 8 bases of the junction unmatched. CDR3 amino acids: CASSDTTSGRGWEQFF. In DNA, the CDR3 is TGTGCCAGCAGTGATACGACTAGCGGGAGGGGGTGGGAGCAGTTCTTC.

This clonotype has a handful of counts. The gene calls are TRBV4-2 and TRBJ2-7; the match to TRBD2 covers 11 bases. Per germline, CDR1 LGHNA and CDR2 YNFKEQ. V gave up 0 bases and J gave up 0 bases; unmatched junction bases: 7. This CDR3 has 18 residues. CDR3 sequence: CASSQDGGGTSGSYEQYF. As DNA, the CDR3 is TGTGCCAGCAGCCAAGATGGCGGCGGGACTAGCGGCTCCTACGAGCAGTACTTC.

The chain recombines TRBV21-1 with TRBJ2-7; TRBD2 is the table's D call, not checked against the DNA. TRBV21-1 is tagged as a pseudogene. CDR3 size: 19 residues. This CDR3 reads CASSKVPGLVGECRVEQYF. Here the CDR3 DNA reads TGTGCCAGCAGCAAAGTGCCGGGACTAGTGGGGGAATGCCGGGTCGAGCAGTACTTC.

On this clonotype: A junction boundary mismatches the germline segment, possibly from a read error. The chain's CDR3 is CVSSQELGLAEGEDEQYF. The CDR3 nucleotides are TGTGTCAGCAGCCAAGAATTGGGACTAGCGGAGGGAGAGGACGAGCAGTACTTC. The chain recombines TRBV4-2 with TRBJ2-7, with TRBD2 matching over 11 bases. Germline V gene lookup returns CDR1 LGHNA and CDR2 YNFKEQ. The CDR3 extends over 18 amino acids.

Notes on this clonotype: Relative to the germline gene, one junction end is altered; a read error may explain this. This chain joins TRBV11-3 and TRBJ2-1, with TRBD2 matching over 14 bases. The germline V gene has CDR1 SGHNT and CDR2 YENEEA. CDR3 length: 17 residues. CDR3 amino acids: CASSPETSGGAVYEQFF. CDR3 DNA sequence: TGTGCCAGCAGCCCAGAGACTAGCGGGGGGGCCGTTTATGAGCAGTTCTTT. The whole variable domain, filled in from reference TRBV11-3 and TRBJ2-1, reads EAGVVQSPRYKIIEKKQPVAFWCNPISGHNTLYWYLQNLGQGPELLIRYENEEAVDDSQLPKDRFSAERLKGVDSTLKIQPAELGDSAVYLCASSPETSGGAVYEQFFGPGTRLTVL.

This clonotype was detected a few times. The V call is TRBV11-2, the J call TRBJ2-1; unclear D gene. Between the trimmed V and J ends, which lost 4 bases and 12 bases, there was a span of 13 bases. This CDR3 contains 12 residues. In germline, CDR1 is SGHAT, CDR2 FQNNGV. In nucleotides, the CDR3 is TGTGCCAGCAGCTCCCAGACGACATGGCAGTTCTTC. Its protein product is CASSSQTTWQFF. Variable domain in full (rest from reference TRBV11-2 and TRBJ2-1): EAGVAQSPRYKIIEKRQSVAFWCNPISGHATLYWYQQILGQGPKLLIQFQNNGVVDDSQLPKDRFSAERLKGVDSTLKIQPAKLEDSAVYLCASSSQTTWQFFGPGTRLTVL.

This clonotype has just a few counts. V usage is TRBV28 and J usage is TRBJ1-5, with 7 bases that match TRBD1. Losses at the gene ends were 5 bases for V and 4 bases for J; bases not matched to a gene: 8. CDR1 and CDR2 from the germline V gene are MDHEN and SYDVKM. The CDR3 is 15 residues long. The CDR3 nucleotides read TGTGCCAGCAGTCCAGACAGGGTTGGGAATCAGCCCCAGCATTTT. Amino acids: CASSPDRVGNQPQHF.

This clonotype appeared a few times. J is TRBJ1-2 and V is TRBV29-1, with D unclear. The CDR3 consists of 12 residues. Germline CDR1 is SQVTM and CDR2 is ANQGSEA. Between the trimmed V and J ends, which lost 2 bases and 8 bases, there was a span of 12 bases. In nucleotides, the CDR3 is TGCAGCGTTGAAAAGCGGGTAGGGGGCTACACCTTC. This encodes CSVEKRVGGYTF.

The chain couples TRBV12-3 or TRBV12-4 to TRBJ2-7; 8 bases line up with TRBD2. The CDR3 has 15 residues. Germline trimming cut 4 bases from V and 1 base from J; bases unmatched to any gene: 6. CDR3 in amino acids: CASSYQSGGSYEQYF. The CDR3 DNA reads as TGTGCCAGCAGTTACCAGAGCGGGGGTTCCTACGAGCAGTACTTC.

This clonotype turned up a few times. The V call is TRBV29-1, the J call TRBJ2-1; 9 nucleotides line up with TRBD2. The CDR3 runs to 15 residues. Germline V gene data show CDR1 as SQVTM and CDR2 as ANQGSEA. J gave up 5 bases and V 3 bases, and 8 bases lay outside the gene matches. The CDR3 coding sequence is TGCAGCGTTGATAGGTCTAGCGGGACCGACAATGAGCAGTTCTTC. Translating it yields CSVDRSSGTDNEQFF.

This chain joins TRBV20-1 and TRBJ1-1; perhaps TRBD1 as D (5 bases). The CDR3 length is 13 residues. Germline CDR1 DFQATT, CDR2 SNEGSKA (reference sequence). Trimming stripped 4 bases from V and 5 bases from J, with 14 bases between. The CDR3 nucleotides read TGCAGTGCTACCTATCCCGGGGGGACTGAAGCTTTCTTT. It codes for CSATYPGGTEAFF.

The chain is built from TRBV6-6 and TRBJ2-7; D gene uncertain. The V end lost 7 bases, the J end lost 7 bases, and 20 bases lay between the germline ends. This CDR3 region has 14 residues. In germline, CDR1 is MNHNY, CDR2 SVGAGI (reference sequence). CDR3 in amino acids: CASNDDDRNNEQYF. For the CDR3, the DNA is TGTGCCAGCAACGACGATGATCGGAACAATGAGCAGTACTTC.

The J gene is TRBJ2-3, the V gene TRBV6-1, with TRBD2 matching 8 bases. CDR1 is MNHNS, CDR2 SASEGT, per germline. This CDR3 is 15 amino acids long. The V and J ends lost 3 bases and 0 bases, in that order; junction bases with no gene match: 2. The CDR3 region has the DNA TGTGCCAGCAGTGAGGCGGGGGGCAGCACAGATACGCAGTATTTT. Its translation: CASSEAGGSTDTQYF.

This rearrangement joins TRBV7-9 to TRBJ1-4; D gene ambiguous. Trimming took off 8 bases at V and 5 bases at J, with 9 bases between the two ends. The CDR3 sequence is 12 residues long. Looked up from germline, CDR1 is SEHNR and CDR2 is FQNEAQ (reference sequence). The CDR3 protein is CASRRENEKLFF. In DNA, the CDR3 is TGTGCCAGCCGCCGGGAGAATGAAAAACTGTTTTTT.

This chain links TRBV21-1 with TRBJ2-1; no check of the table's D call, TRBD1, against the DNA was made. TRBV21-1 counts as a pseudogene. This CDR3 is 16 amino acids long. The CDR3 region has the DNA TGTGCCAGCAGCAAAGAGGTTGGGACAGGGTACAATGAGCAGTTCTTC. This codes for CASSKEVGTGYNEQFF.

This clonotype was detected a few times. This chain links TRBV28 with TRBJ2-1; D unresolved. This CDR3 comprises 13 residues. Trimming took 5 bases from V and 5 from J, leaving 10 bases between them. CDR1 and CDR2 (germline): MDHEN, SYDVKM. The CDR3 is CASSRPRNNEQFF. The CDR3 nucleotides are TGTGCCAGCAGTCGGCCCCGGAACAATGAGCAGTTCTTC.

The gene calls are TRBV7-2 and TRBJ2-1, with TRBD2 identical over 13 bases. V was pared by 3 bases and J by 9 bases, with 5 bases of the junction left unmatched. Germline CDR1 SGHTA, CDR2 FQGNSA. The CDR3 covers 15 residues. The CDR3 DNA follows: TGTGCCAGCAGCTTCACTAGCGGGAGGGAAGGTGAGCAGTTCTTC. This encodes CASSFTSGREGEQFF. Full variable domain (missing parts from reference TRBV7-2 and TRBJ2-1): GAGVSQSPSNKVTEKGKDVELRCDPISGHTALYWYRQSLGQGLEFLIYFQGNSAPDKSGLPSDRFSAERTGGSVSTLTIQRTQQEDSAVYLCASSFTSGREGEQFFGPGTRLTVL.

The chain combines TRBV6-6 with TRBJ2-1, with 10 nucleotides matching TRBD2. The CDR3 is 16 residues long. Trimming removed 5 bases from V and 8 bases from J; junction bases left unmatched: 12. Germline V gene data show CDR1 as MNHNY and CDR2 as SVGAGI (reference sequence). Here the CDR3 reads CASSRDSSGGGYEQFF. As DNA, the CDR3 is TGTGCCAGCAGTCGCGACTCTAGCGGGGGTGGGTATGAGCAGTTCTTC.

This rearrangement joins TRBV9 to TRBJ2-1, with a weak D call TRBD1 (5 bases). The CDR3 totals 17 residues. Per the germline V gene, CDR1 is SGDLS and CDR2 is YYNGEE. The V and J ends lost 1 base and 6 bases respectively, with 20 bases between them. The CDR3 DNA sequence: TGTGCCAGCAGCGTATTAAGGGGATCAGCTAGTAGCAATGAGCAGTTCTTC. Encoded protein: CASSVLRGSASSNEQFF.

The rearrangement joins TRBV5-8 to TRBJ2-1; 7 bases are shared with TRBD1. From germline, CDR1 is SGHTS and CDR2 YDEGEE. The CDR3 runs 15 residues. With V trimmed by 7 bases and J by 0 bases, 7 bases remained unmatched. CDR3 amino acids: CASGRNRGSYNEQFF. The CDR3 nucleotides are TGTGCCAGCGGAAGGAACAGGGGCTCCTACAATGAGCAGTTCTTC.